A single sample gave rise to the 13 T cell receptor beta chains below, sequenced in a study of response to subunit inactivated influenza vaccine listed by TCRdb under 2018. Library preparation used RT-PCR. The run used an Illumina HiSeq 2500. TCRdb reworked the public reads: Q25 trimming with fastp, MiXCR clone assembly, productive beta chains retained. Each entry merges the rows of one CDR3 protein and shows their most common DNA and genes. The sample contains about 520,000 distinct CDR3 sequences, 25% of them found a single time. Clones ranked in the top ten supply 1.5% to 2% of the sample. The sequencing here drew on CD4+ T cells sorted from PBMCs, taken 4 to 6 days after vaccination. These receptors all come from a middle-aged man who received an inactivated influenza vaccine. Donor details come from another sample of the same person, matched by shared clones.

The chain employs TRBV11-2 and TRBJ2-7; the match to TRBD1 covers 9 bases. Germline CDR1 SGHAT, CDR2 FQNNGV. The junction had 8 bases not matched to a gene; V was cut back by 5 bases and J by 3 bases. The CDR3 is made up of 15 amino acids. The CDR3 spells CASSPQTGGVYEQYF. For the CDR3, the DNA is TGTGCCAGCAGCCCACAGACAGGGGGAGTCTACGAGCAGTACTTC.

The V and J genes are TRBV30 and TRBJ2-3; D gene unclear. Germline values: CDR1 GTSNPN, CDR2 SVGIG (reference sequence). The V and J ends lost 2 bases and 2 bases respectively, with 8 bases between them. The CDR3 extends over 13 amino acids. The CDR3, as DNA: TGTGCCTGGAGTAGGCAAAACACAGATACGCAGTATTTT. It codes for CAWSRQNTDTQYF.

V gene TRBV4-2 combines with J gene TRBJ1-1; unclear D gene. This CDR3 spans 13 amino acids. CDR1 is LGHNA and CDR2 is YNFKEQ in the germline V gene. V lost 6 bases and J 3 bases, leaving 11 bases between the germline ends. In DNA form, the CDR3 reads TGTGCCAGCAGTATAGCCTGGGACACTGAAGCTTTCTTT. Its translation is CASSIAWDTEAFF.

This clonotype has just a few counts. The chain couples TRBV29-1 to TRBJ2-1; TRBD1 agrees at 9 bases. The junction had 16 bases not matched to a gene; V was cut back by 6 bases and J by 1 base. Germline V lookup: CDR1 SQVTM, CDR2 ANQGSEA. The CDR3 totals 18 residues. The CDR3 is CSVEMLDRGLFSYNEQFF. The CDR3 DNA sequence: TGCAGCGTGGAGATGCTGGACAGGGGCCTTTTTTCCTACAATGAGCAGTTCTTC.

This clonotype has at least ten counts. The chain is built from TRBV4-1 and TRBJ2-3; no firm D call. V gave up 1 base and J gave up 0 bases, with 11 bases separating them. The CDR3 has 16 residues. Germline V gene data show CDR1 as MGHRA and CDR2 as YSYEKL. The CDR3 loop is CASSQGEWGSTDTQYF. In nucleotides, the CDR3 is TGCGCCAGCAGCCAAGGAGAATGGGGTAGCACAGATACGCAGTATTTT.

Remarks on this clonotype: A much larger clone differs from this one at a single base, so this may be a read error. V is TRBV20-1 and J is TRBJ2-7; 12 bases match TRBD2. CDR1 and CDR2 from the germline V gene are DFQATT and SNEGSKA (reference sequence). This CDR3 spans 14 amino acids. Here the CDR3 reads CSAKLAGGPYEHYF. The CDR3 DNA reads TGCAGTGCCAAACTAGCGGGAGGACCATACGAGCACTACTTC.

The CDR3 loop is CATSDGTSGRARNEQFF. As DNA, the CDR3 is TGTGCCACCAGCGACGGGACTAGCGGGAGGGCCCGCAATGAGCAGTTCTTC. The rearrangement joins TRBV24-1 to TRBJ2-1, with TRBD2 identical over 16 bases. V shed 7 bases and J 6 bases; nucleotides not matched to a gene: 8. The CDR3 consists of 17 residues. Germline lookup yields CDR1 KGHDR and CDR2 SFDVKD.

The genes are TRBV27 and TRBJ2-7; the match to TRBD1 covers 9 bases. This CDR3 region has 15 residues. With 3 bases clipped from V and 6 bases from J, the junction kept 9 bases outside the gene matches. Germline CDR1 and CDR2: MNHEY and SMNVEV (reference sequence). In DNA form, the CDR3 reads TGTGCCAGCAGTTTTGGAGGGACAGGGATTCGCGAGCAGTACTTC. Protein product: CASSFGGTGIREQYF.

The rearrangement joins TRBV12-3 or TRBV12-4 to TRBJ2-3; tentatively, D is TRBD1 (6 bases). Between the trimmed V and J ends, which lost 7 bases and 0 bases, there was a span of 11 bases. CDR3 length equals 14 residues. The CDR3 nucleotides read TGTGCCAGCAACAGGGCCCCTAGCACAGATACGCAGTATTTT. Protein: CASNRAPSTDTQYF.

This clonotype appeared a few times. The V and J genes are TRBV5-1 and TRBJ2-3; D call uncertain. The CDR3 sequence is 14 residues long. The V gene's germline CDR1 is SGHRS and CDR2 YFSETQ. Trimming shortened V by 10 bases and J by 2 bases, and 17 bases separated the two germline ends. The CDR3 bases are TGCGCCTCTACGACTGGGATTCCCACAGATACGCAGTATTTT. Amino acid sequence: CASTTGIPTDTQYF.

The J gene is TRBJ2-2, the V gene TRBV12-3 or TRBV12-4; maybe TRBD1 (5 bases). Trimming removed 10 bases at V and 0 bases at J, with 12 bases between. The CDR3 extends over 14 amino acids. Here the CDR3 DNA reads TGTGCCACCAGCAGGGTCGCGAACACCGGGGAGCTGTTTTTT. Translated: CATSRVANTGELFF.

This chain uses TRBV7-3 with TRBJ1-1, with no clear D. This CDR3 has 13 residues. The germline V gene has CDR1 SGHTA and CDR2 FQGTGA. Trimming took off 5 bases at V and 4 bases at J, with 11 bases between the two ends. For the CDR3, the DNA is TGTGCCAGCAGCCCGCAGTCCGGCACTGAAGCTTTCTTT. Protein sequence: CASSPQSGTEAFF. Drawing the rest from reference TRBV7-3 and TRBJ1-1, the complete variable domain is GAGVSQTPSNKVTEKGKYVELRCDPISGHTALYWYRQSLGQGPEFLIYFQGTGAADDSGLPNDRFFAVRPEGSVSTLKIQRTERGDSAVYLCASSPQSGTEAFFGQGTRLTVV.

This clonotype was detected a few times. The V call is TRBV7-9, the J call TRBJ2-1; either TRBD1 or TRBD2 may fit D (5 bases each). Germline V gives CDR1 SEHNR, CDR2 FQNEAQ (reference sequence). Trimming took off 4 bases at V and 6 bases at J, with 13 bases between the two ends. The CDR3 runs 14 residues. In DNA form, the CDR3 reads TGTGCCAGCAGCTCCCGGGACCGAACCAATGAGCAGTTCTTC. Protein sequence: CASSSRDRTNEQFF.